The rows below give T cell receptor beta chains drawn from one sample of a study of blood T cell repertoires in COVID-19. Generated by immunoSEQ multiplex PCR, the TCRdb table keeps only in-frame clones and is missing some. The sample consists of about 100,000 clones, about four fifths of them appearing once. The sequenced sample consisted of peripheral blood. These receptors were obtained from a woman in her seventies with acute or convalescent COVID-19. Each CDR3 is given with its conserved first and last residue. D genes are given only for firm matches. Clone size is not always given. Where it is, it says once, few, many or a class for expanded clones.

v_call	clone_size	j_call	d_call	cdr3_aa	cdr3_nt
TRBV5-8	-	TRBJ1-5	-	CASSRETGNSNQPQHF	TGTGCCAGCAGCCGTGAGACGGGTAATAGCAATCAGCCCCAGCATTTT
TRBV9	-	TRBJ1-6	-	CASSAVGGYNSPLHF	TGTGCCAGCAGCGCGGTCGGAGGCTATAATTCACCCCTCCACTTT
TRBV7-2	-	TRBJ1-2	TRBD1	CASSADRGGGYTF	TGTGCCAGCAGCGCTGACAGGGGCGGCGGCTACACCTTC
TRBV19	-	TRBJ2-3	-	CASSISRTSTDTQYF	TGTGCCAGTAGTATAAGTAGGACTAGCACAGATACGCAGTATTTT
TRBV13	-	TRBJ1-3	TRBD1	CASSIRGRGNTIYF	TGTGCCAGCAGCATCAGGGGGCGAGGAAACACCATATATTTT
TRBV10-3	-	TRBJ1-2	-	CAISEGQGLYGYTF	TGTGCCATCAGTGAAGGGCAGGGACTCTATGGCTACACCTTC
TRBV5-1	-	TRBJ1-1	-	CASSQMTVNTEAFF	TGCGCCAGCAGCCAGATGACAGTGAACACTGAAGCTTTCTTT
TRBV2	-	TRBJ2-5	TRBD2	CASQLREGMETQYF	TGTGCCAGCCAGTTGCGGGAGGGGATGGAGACCCAGTACTTC
TRBV7-9	few	TRBJ1-1	-	CASSLGQAEAFF	TGTGCCAGCAGCTTAGGACAGGCTGAAGCTTTCTTT
TRBV6-5	-	TRBJ1-6	-	CASRQGLDNSPLHF	TGTGCCAGCAGACAGGGATTGGATAATTCACCCCTCCACTTT
TRBV30	-	TRBJ1-6	-	CAWRLRAGTRNNSPLHF	TGTGCCTGGAGGTTACGGGCTGGGACACGGAATAATTCACCCCTCCACTTT
TRBV6-1	-	TRBJ1-4	-	CASSEWWQGDEKLFF	TGTGCCAGCAGTGAATGGTGGCAGGGCGATGAAAAACTGTTTTTT
TRBV24-1	-	TRBJ1-5	-	CATSDSGLFNQPQHF	TGTGCCACCAGTGATAGCGGGTTATTCAATCAGCCCCAGCATTTT
TRBV18	once	TRBJ1-2	-	CASSPVEGLYGYTF	TGTGCCAGCTCACCGGTCGAGGGCCTATATGGCTACACCTTC
TRBV7-2	-	TRBJ2-1	-	CASSLTRGHEQFF	TGTGCCAGCAGCTTAACAAGGGGCCATGAGCAGTTCTTC
TRBV7-8	few	TRBJ2-2	TRBD1	CASSLATGDLSNTGELFF	TGTGCCAGCAGCTTAGCTACAGGGGACCTCTCGAACACCGGGGAGCTGTTTTTT
TRBV28	few	TRBJ1-6	-	CASRNRVAYNSPLHF	TGTGCCAGCAGGAACAGGGTAGCCTATAATTCACCCCTCCACTTT
TRBV23-1	-	TRBJ2-2	-	CASSPSQGQGPGELFF	TGCGCCAGCAGTCCTTCGCAGGGCCAGGGCCCCGGGGAGCTGTTTTTT
TRBV6-2/TRBV6-3	-	TRBJ1-2	-	CASSYGLRSGYTF	TGTGCCAGCAGTTACGGACTCCGGAGTGGCTACACCTTC
TRBV28	-	TRBJ2-3	-	CASLDKVRTDTQYF	TGTGCCAGCCTGGACAAAGTAAGAACAGATACGCAGTATTTT
TRBV2	-	TRBJ1-1	-	CASSESWRGITEAFF	TGTGCCAGCAGTGAATCCTGGCGGGGAATCACTGAAGCTTTCTTT
TRBV7-7	-	TRBJ2-3	TRBD1	CASSLGTGSTDTQYF	TGTGCTAGCAGCTTGGGGACAGGGAGCACAGATACGCAGTATTTT
TRBV4-1	-	TRBJ2-1	TRBD2	CASSQELAGVGYNEQFF	TGCGCCAGCAGCCAAGAGCTAGCGGGAGTAGGCTACAATGAGCAGTTCTTC
TRBV12-5	-	TRBJ1-1	TRBD1	CASGLGRGKAFF	TGTGCTAGTGGTTTGGGCAGGGGGAAAGCTTTCTTT
TRBV6-5	few	TRBJ2-3	TRBD2	CASNLSGSSGDTQYF	TGTGCCAGCAACCTTAGCGGGAGCTCGGGAGATACGCAGTATTTT
TRBV6-6	-	TRBJ2-7	-	CASSSIRGGTYEQYF	TGTGCCAGCAGTTCCATTCGCGGGGGCACCTACGAGCAGTACTTC
TRBV7-9	-	TRBJ2-5	-	CASSFPEPQETQYF	TGTGCCAGCAGCTTCCCAGAACCACAAGAGACCCAGTACTTC
TRBV30	-	TRBJ2-6	TRBD2	CAWGSSGSGANVLTF	TGTGCCTGGGGGTCTAGCGGCTCTGGGGCCAACGTCCTGACTTTC
TRBV5-1	once	TRBJ2-3	-	CASRRQTSTDTQYF	TGCGCCAGCCGGCGACAGACTAGCACAGATACGCAGTATTTT
TRBV4-2	-	TRBJ2-2	TRBD2	CASSRAPGLANANTGELFF	TGTGCCAGCAGCCGGGCCCCGGGACTAGCGAACGCGAACACCGGGGAGCTGTTTTTT
TRBV5-4	-	TRBJ2-3	TRBD2	CASSRGTSGREDTQYF	TGTGCCAGCAGCCGAGGGACTAGCGGGAGGGAGGATACGCAGTATTTT
TRBV19	-	TRBJ1-4	-	CASRGDTQPEKLFF	TGTGCCAGTAGGGGGGACACCCAACCTGAAAAACTGTTTTTT
TRBV28	once	TRBJ2-3	-	CASVGGLTDTQYF	TGTGCCAGCGTCGGCGGTCTCACAGATACGCAGTATTTT
TRBV5-1	-	TRBJ2-1	TRBD2	CASAGGLAVYNEQFF	TGCGCCAGCGCTGGGGGTCTAGCGGTGTACAATGAGCAGTTCTTC
TRBV11-2	-	TRBJ2-3	-	CASSSSGWGWDTQYF	TGTGCCAGCAGCTCTTCAGGATGGGGCTGGGATACGCAGTATTTT
TRBV6-5	-	TRBJ1-2	-	CASSRSDSYGYTF	TGTGCCAGCAGCCGATCTGACAGTTATGGCTACACCTTC
TRBV27	-	TRBJ1-4	-	CASSLRWGGTEKLFF	TGTGCCAGCAGTTTGAGGTGGGGGGGCACTGAAAAACTGTTTTTT
TRBV5-6	-	TRBJ2-5	-	CASSFVAGSETQYF	TGTGCCAGCAGCTTTGTTGCAGGGTCCGAGACCCAGTACTTC
TRBV9	-	TRBJ2-3	-	CASRRWERSTNTQYF	TGTGCCAGCAGGAGGTGGGAGAGGAGCACAAATACGCAGTATTTT
TRBV18	-	TRBJ2-4	TRBD1	CASSPLSRTGAKNIQYF	TGTGCCAGCTCACCTCTCTCCAGGACAGGAGCCAAAAACATTCAGTACTTC
TRBV2	-	TRBJ2-5	TRBD2	CASSVRGGETQYF	TGTGCCAGCAGTGTACGGGGGGGAGAGACCCAGTACTTC
TRBV5-1	-	TRBJ2-3	-	CASRPQTSTDTQYF	TGCGCCAGCAGACCGCAAACTAGCACAGATACGCAGTATTTT
TRBV15	-	TRBJ1-4	TRBD1	CATSRVWDRNEKLFF	TGTGCCACCAGCAGAGTATGGGACAGGAATGAAAAACTGTTTTTT
TRBV28	-	TRBJ1-1	-	CASSPYRNGNTEAFF	TGTGCCAGCAGTCCTTACAGAAACGGGAACACTGAAGCTTTCTTT
TRBV18	-	TRBJ1-1	TRBD1	CASSPVGTAMNTEAFF	TGTGCCAGCTCACCTGTGGGGACAGCTATGAACACTGAAGCTTTCTTT